The 23 T cell receptor beta chains in this list originate from one sample, sequenced in a study of early T cells in non-severe SARS-CoV-2 infection. MiXCR, applied by TCRdb to the 5' RACE reads, yields one record per CDR3 protein. The repertoire consists of about 67,000 distinct CDR3 sequences, with around a tenth occurring once and the leading ten covering 3.8%. The source material was whole blood. The receptor source for this set is an adult who was a healthcare worker with PCR-confirmed SARS-CoV-2 infection or an uninfected control (not recorded which).

This clonotype was counted a few times. The V gene is TRBV7-2, the J gene TRBJ1-2; D is unresolved. The CDR3 has 13 amino acids. The germline V gene encodes CDR1 SGHTA and CDR2 FQGNSA. V lost 5 bases and J lost 5, with 12 bases in between. CDR3 nucleotides: TGTGCCAGCAGCACAGCGAACACTTATGGCTACACCTTC. Translated: CASSTANTYGYTF.

This clonotype showed up many times. CDR3 amino acids: CASSLEMTPPAHTQYF. The CDR3 region has the DNA TGTGCCAGCAGCTTAGAAATGACGCCCCCCGCACATACGCAGTATTTT. J is TRBJ2-3 and V is TRBV7-6; D remains ambiguous. Germline values: CDR1 SGHVS, CDR2 FNYEAQ. V lost 1 base, J lost 7 bases, and 18 bases lay in between. CDR3 length equals 16 residues.

V usage is TRBV11-2 and J usage is TRBJ2-7; D not certain. Germline V lookup: CDR1 SGHAT, CDR2 FQNNGV. The CDR3 contains 14 residues. V shed 5 bases and J shed 3 bases, with 14 bases lying between them. CDR3 sequence reads: CASSPGGPHYEQYF. The CDR3 bases are TGTGCCAGCAGCCCAGGCGGCCCCCACTACGAGCAGTACTTC.

This clonotype was counted ten times or more. CDR3 region: CASSALWGTGAEAFF. The CDR3 DNA follows: TGCGCCAGCAGCGCTCTATGGGGGACGGGGGCTGAAGCTTTCTTT. The V gene is TRBV5-1, the J gene TRBJ1-1; perhaps TRBD1 as D (5 bases). CDR3 length equals 15 residues. The V end was cut by 4 bases, the J end by 6 bases, with 19 bases between. Per the germline V gene, CDR1 is SGHRS and CDR2 is YFSETQ.

This clonotype was seen at least ten times. The chain couples TRBV29-1 to TRBJ2-5; TRBD1 matches 7 bases. Germline trimming cut 3 bases from V and 1 base from J; bases unmatched to any gene: 2. Germline-derived CDR1 and CDR2 are SQVTM and ANQGSEA. The CDR3 is made up of 13 amino acids. CDR3 nucleotides: TGCAGCGTTGATGGGACAGCCCAAGAGACCCAGTACTTC. Its translation: CSVDGTAQETQYF.

This clonotype was detected many times. This rearrangement joins TRBV7-9 to TRBJ2-1; D is perhaps TRBD1 or TRBD2 (5 bases each). Germline CDR1 and CDR2: SEHNR and FQNEAQ (reference sequence). The length of the CDR3 is 12 residues. V was trimmed by 5 bases and J by 9 bases, leaving 11 bases between them. CDR3 in DNA: TGTGCCAGCAGCCCAGGGAGTATTGAGCAGTTCTTC. Amino acids: CASSPGSIEQFF.

This clonotype was counted between two and nine times. This rearrangement joins TRBV29-1 to TRBJ2-7, with D unclear. Germline V lookup: CDR1 SQVTM, CDR2 ANQGSEA. V was clipped by 2 bases and J by 2 bases, with 10 bases between them. The CDR3 spans 13 residues. CDR3 nucleotides: TGCAGCGTTGAAAACGAGAAAACCTACGAGCAGTACTTC. Translation gives CSVENEKTYEQYF.

This clonotype came up many times. The chain recombines TRBV29-1 with TRBJ2-7; TRBD2 aligns across 12 bases. CDR3 length equals 15 residues. Germline loops: CDR1 SQVTM, CDR2 ANQGSEA. Trimming at V came to 6 bases and at J to 2 bases, leaving 8 bases not matched to a gene. CDR3 loop: CSVQPSGRGAYEQYF. CDR3 in DNA: TGCAGCGTCCAACCTAGCGGGAGGGGAGCCTACGAGCAGTACTTC.

This clonotype was seen repeatedly, ten times or more. This rearrangement joins TRBV5-1 to TRBJ2-1; the D gene could be TRBD1 or TRBD2 (5 bases each). The V gene lost 4 bases and the J gene lost 3 bases, with 17 bases spanning the gap. The CDR3 is 16 residues long. Per germline, CDR1 SGHRS and CDR2 YFSETQ. This CDR3 is CASSLVRGGYYNEQFF. DNA for the CDR3: TGCGCCAGCAGCCTCGTACGGGGCGGCTACTACAATGAGCAGTTCTTC.

The sample holds a few counts of this clonotype. This rearrangement joins TRBV3-1 to TRBJ2-3; no firm D call. Between the trimmed V and J ends, which lost 6 bases and 2 bases, there was a span of 6 bases. The V gene's germline CDR1 is LGHDT and CDR2 YNNKEL (reference sequence). The CDR3 covers 12 residues. The CDR3 DNA reads as TGTGCCAGCAGAAGTGCCACAGATACGCAGTATTTT. This sequence encodes CASRSATDTQYF.

On this clonotype itself: Given a much more abundant clone one base away, this may be a read error. This sequence joins TRBV3-1 and TRBJ1-1; 7 bases are shared with TRBD1. Germline assignment: CDR1 LGHDT and CDR2 YNNKEL (reference sequence). The CDR3 consists of 16 residues. The chain's CDR3 is CPSSLGTAVSNTEAFF. CDR3 nucleotides: TGTCCCAGCAGCTTGGGGACAGCAGTGTCCAACACTGAAGCTTTCTTT.

The chain recombines TRBV30 with TRBJ2-7, with D perhaps TRBD1 (6 bases). V was cut by 0 bases and J by 0 bases, with 15 bases left in between. The CDR3 contains 16 residues. Germline CDR1 and CDR2: GTSNPN and SVGIG (reference sequence). The CDR3 region is CAWSVPEAGASYEQYF. CDR3 sequence (DNA): TGTGCCTGGAGTGTACCTGAGGCAGGGGCCTCCTACGAGCAGTACTTC.

This clonotype was counted a few times. This chain links TRBV7-9 with TRBJ1-2; possibly TRBD1 for D (5 bases). CDR1 SEHNR and CDR2 FQNEAQ come from the germline V gene (reference sequence). Trimming stripped 5 bases from V and 4 bases from J, with 14 bases between. The CDR3 totals 14 residues. CDR3 sequence (DNA): TGTGCCAGCAGCCCTGACAGTGTCGCCTATGGCTACACCTTC. Its protein product is CASSPDSVAYGYTF.

This clonotype showed up just a few times. The rearrangement uses TRBV5-6 and TRBJ1-5, with 7 bases lining up with TRBD1. The length of the CDR3 is 17 residues. Trimming cost V 3 bases and J 4 bases; bases outside gene matches: 13. CDR1 and CDR2 from the germline V gene are SGHDT and YYEEEE. The CDR3 reads CASSSRQGGSGNQPQHF. For the CDR3, the DNA is TGTGCCAGCAGCTCCAGACAGGGAGGGTCGGGGAATCAGCCCCAGCATTTT.

This clonotype was picked up a small number of times. The genes are TRBV6-6 and TRBJ2-5; possibly TRBD2 for D (6 bases). The CDR3 sequence is 13 residues long. The ends were cut back, 6 bases at V and 1 base at J, with 9 bases in the middle. The germline CDR1 and CDR2 sequences are MNHNY and SVGAGI (reference sequence). The CDR3 region is CASREGLQETQYF. The DNA of the CDR3 is TGTGCCAGCAGGGAGGGCCTCCAAGAGACCCAGTACTTC.

This clonotype occurred many times. V is TRBV12-3 or TRBV12-4 and J is TRBJ2-1; D is ambiguous. V dropped 1 base and J dropped 6 bases, with 16 bases sitting between them. The CDR3 has 16 amino acids. The CDR3 DNA is TGTGCCAGCAGTTTAGGGTCGGTGGATCTCTCCAATGAGCAGTTCTTC. Amino acid sequence: CASSLGSVDLSNEQFF.

A few counts support this clonotype. The V and J genes are TRBV3-1 and TRBJ2-7, with a tentative D call TRBD2 (6 bases). The CDR3 contains 15 residues. The V gene's germline CDR1 is LGHDT and CDR2 YNNKEL (reference sequence). V gave up 4 bases and J gave up 2 bases, with 15 bases separating them. Here the CDR3 reads CASSLRRGPAYEQYF. CDR3 bases: TGTGCCAGCAGCCTCCGGCGGGGCCCTGCCTACGAGCAGTACTTC.

The chain combines TRBV4-2 with TRBJ2-5; D not certain. V gave up 0 bases and J gave up 4 bases, with 12 bases separating them. There are 15 residues in the CDR3. Germline V gives CDR1 LGHNA, CDR2 YNFKEQ. CDR3 DNA sequence: TGTGCCAGCAGCCAAGATAAGCAAGCGACAGAGACCCAGTACTTC. It specifies CASSQDKQATETQYF.

This clonotype came up many times. This rearrangement joins TRBV12-3 or TRBV12-4 to TRBJ1-5; D remains ambiguous. CDR3 length: 13 residues. V lost 6 bases, J lost 5 bases, and 11 bases lay in between. The CDR3 spells CASSRTYDQPQHF. CDR3 nucleotide sequence: TGTGCCAGCAGCCGAACCTACGATCAGCCCCAGCATTTT.

In this sample, this clonotype turned up a few times. The chain couples TRBV12-3 or TRBV12-4 to TRBJ2-4; TRBD2 aligns across 7 bases. The J segment lost 7 bases and the V segment lost 2 bases, leaving 5 bases of the junction unmatched. This CDR3 comprises 14 residues. The CDR3 here is CASSLIGGGNIQYF. The CDR3 DNA reads TGTGCCAGCAGTTTAATCGGGGGAGGGAACATTCAGTACTTC.

This clonotype was counted a few times. The chain combines TRBV10-3 with TRBJ2-7; unclear D gene. V was pared by 3 bases and J by 5 bases, with 17 bases between. CDR3 length equals 15 residues. Germline values: CDR1 ENHRY, CDR2 SYGVKD. The DNA of the CDR3 is TGTGCCATCAGTGATCCGATCAACTATGTCCACGAGCAGTACTTC. Its translation: CAISDPINYVHEQYF.

This clonotype was counted a few times. The gene calls are TRBV10-2 and TRBJ2-1, with 9 bases matching TRBD2. J gave up 0 bases and V 3 bases, and 12 bases lay outside the gene matches. The CDR3 has 19 residues. CDR1 is WSHSY and CDR2 is SAAADI in the germline V gene. In DNA, the CDR3 is TGCGCCAGCAGTGACCCGACTAGCGGAAGGCTGATCTCCTACAATGAGCAGTTCTTC. Its translation is CASSDPTSGRLISYNEQFF.

In this sample, this clonotype turned up many times. The V call is TRBV20-1, the J call TRBJ2-7; 7 bases line up with TRBD2. V lost 0 bases and J lost 3; bases outside the gene matches: 5. The CDR3 totals 14 residues. In germline, CDR1 is DFQATT, CDR2 SNEGSKA (reference sequence). The CDR3 protein is CSARDSGSFYEQYF. The CDR3 bases are TGCAGTGCTAGAGATAGCGGGTCTTTCTACGAGCAGTACTTC.